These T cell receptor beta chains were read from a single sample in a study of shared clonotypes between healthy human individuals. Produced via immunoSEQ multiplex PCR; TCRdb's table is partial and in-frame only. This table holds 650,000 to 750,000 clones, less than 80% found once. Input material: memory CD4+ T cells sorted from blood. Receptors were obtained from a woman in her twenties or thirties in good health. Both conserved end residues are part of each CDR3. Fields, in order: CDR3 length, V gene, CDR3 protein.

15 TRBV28 CASSLNGQVFYEQYF
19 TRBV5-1 CASSLAPATGKLRDQPQHF
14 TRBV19 CASSIRTGNYGYTF
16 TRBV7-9 CASSLAGQESNYGYTF
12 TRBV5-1 CASTGANEKLFF
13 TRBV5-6 CASSYDVGRGYTF
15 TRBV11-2 CASSSGWRRADTQYF
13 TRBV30 CAYRHPGANVLTF
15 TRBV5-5 CASSSLQISNTEAFF
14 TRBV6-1 CASSKVSGANVLTF
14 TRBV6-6 CASSYSGPDYGYTF
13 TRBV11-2 CASSKQGIDEQYF
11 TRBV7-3 CASSLEGEQFF
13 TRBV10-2 CASSEPGRGEQYF
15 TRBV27 CASSLSRTGGETQYF
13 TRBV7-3 CASSLHFDNEQFF
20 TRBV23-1 CASTQPPFRDRVTTGNTIYF
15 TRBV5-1 CASSPEWAYTDTQYF
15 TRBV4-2 CASSQKAGQGETQYF
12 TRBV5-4 CASSRTGDEQYF
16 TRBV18 CASSPPVRGIEDTQYF
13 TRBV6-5 CASNTGQGGEQYF
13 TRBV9 CASSTRDSAFYTF
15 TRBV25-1 CASSLGGRADYGYTF
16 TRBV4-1 CASSQEGTGGRYEQFF
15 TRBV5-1 CASSPMVSGANVLTF
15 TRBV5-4 CASSLRDRGLYEQYF
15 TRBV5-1 CASSLRTSGGNEQFF
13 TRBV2 CASSDQGNTEAFF
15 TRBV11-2 CASSAGQGFNEKLFF
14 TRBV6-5 CASSSAGTDYEQYF
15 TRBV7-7 CASSLNTGGTDTQYF
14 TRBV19 CASQGRTGYYGYTF
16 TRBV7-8 CASRLFEATLTGELFF
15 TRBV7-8 CASSPAGSPYYEQYF
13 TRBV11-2 CASSFSDRVKATF
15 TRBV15 CATSSADSGANVLTF
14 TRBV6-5 CASSYSRTNEKLFF
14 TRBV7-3 CASSPTAQRERQFF
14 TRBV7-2 CASSITSGRREQYF
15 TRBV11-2 CASSQNLAALDTQYF
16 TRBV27 CASSFASGDTSYEQYF
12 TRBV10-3 CAISENLGEQFF
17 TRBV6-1 CASSEGVGPTTNEKLFF
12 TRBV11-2 CASSSSGNEQFF
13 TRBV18 CASSLSLSETQYF
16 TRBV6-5 CASSYDGGHSNQPQHF
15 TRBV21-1 CASSKGRTGEGKQYF
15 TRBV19 CASRGTGTGEDTQYF
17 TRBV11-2 CASSLQFGRTVGNTIYF
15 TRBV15 CATSRDLFSTDTQYF